The sequence of this T cell receptor (beta chain) was determined in a study of T cells in Graves' hyperthyroidism and ophthalmopathy. V dropped 3 bases and J dropped 5 bases, with 17 bases sitting between them. Germline CDR1 is LGHNT and CDR2 is FRNRAP. The CDR3 runs to 15 residues. In its sample, this clonotype was seen many times. Clinical symptoms, serum thyroxine, TRAb, thyroid ultrasound and orbital computed tomography informed diagnoses. RNA transcripts served as the template for amplifying TCR beta CDR3 regions. Researchers ran a first-round RT-PCR on the TCR CDR3 using the HTBI primer set. A single record per CDR3 protein comes from TCRdb applying MiXCR to the multiplex PCR reads. Here the sample spans a few hundred thousand distinct CDR3 sequences, around 13% being singletons.

The TCR originated in a woman in her thirties or forties with Graves' ophthalmopathy. Sequenced material: blood. The chain joins TRBV12-5 to TRBJ2-7, with D perhaps TRBD1 or TRBD2 (5 bases each). In DNA, the CDR3 is TGTGCTAGTGGTTTCCCCACCCCGCCGGGGCACGAGCAGTACTTC. Translating gives CASGFPTPPGHEQYF.